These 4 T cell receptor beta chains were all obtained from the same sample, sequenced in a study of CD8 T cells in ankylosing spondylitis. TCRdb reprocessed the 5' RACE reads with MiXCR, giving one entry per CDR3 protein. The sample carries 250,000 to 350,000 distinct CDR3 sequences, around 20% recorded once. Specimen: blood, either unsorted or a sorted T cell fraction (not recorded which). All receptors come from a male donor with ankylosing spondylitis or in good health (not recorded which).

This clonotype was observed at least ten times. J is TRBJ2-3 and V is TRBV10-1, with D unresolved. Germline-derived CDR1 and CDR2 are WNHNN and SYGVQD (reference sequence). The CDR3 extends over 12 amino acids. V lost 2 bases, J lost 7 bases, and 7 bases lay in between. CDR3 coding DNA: TGCGCCAGCAGTGAGACCAGGCATACGCAGTATTTT. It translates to CASSETRHTQYF.

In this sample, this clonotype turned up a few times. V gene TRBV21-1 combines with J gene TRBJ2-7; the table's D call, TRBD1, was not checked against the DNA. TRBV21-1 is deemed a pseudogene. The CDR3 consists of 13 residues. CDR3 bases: TGTGCCAGCAGGGGAGAGGTGAACTACGAGCAGTACGTC. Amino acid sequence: CASRGEVNYEQYV.

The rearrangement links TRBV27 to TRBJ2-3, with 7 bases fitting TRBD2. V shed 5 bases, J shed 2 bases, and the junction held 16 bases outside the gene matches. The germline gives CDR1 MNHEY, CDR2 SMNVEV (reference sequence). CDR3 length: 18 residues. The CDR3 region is CASSTDPLAEPFTDTQYF. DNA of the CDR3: TGTGCCAGCAGTACCGATCCTCTAGCGGAGCCCTTCACAGATACGCAGTATTTT.

The CDR3 DNA reads TGCAGTGCTAGAGCCCCCCACTCGGAAACCTACAATGAGCAGTTCTTC. Its protein product is CSARAPHSETYNEQFF. The gene calls are TRBV20-1 and TRBJ2-1; D gene unclear. This CDR3 region has 16 residues. The V gene lost 1 base and the J gene lost 2 bases, with 15 bases spanning the gap. The germline gives CDR1 DFQATT, CDR2 SNEGSKA (reference sequence).